Below are 9 T cell receptor beta chains sequenced from a single sample in a study of Tregs in tolerant kidney transplant recipients (dated by TCRdb to about 2019). This sample's time point label indicates: blood sample drawn before combined kidney and bone marrow transplant. Libraries were constructed by the immunoSEQ multiplex PCR assay. TCRdb provides this immuneACCESS table in a form limited to in-frame rearrangements. Some clones are lacking; in checked studies, under half of them reflect an unresolved V gene, and why the rest are absent is not known. Here the sample has 90,000 to 120,000 clones; roughly 89% occur a single time. Just under 0.35% of the sample rests with the top ten. The sequences come from CD4+ T cells from blood, collected before the transplant. All receptors derive from a human donor who received a combined kidney and bone marrow transplant.

The genes are TRBV10-1 and TRBJ2-3; possibly TRBD2 for D (6 bases). Trimming cost V 3 bases and J 0 bases, with 10 bases left between them. This CDR3 spans 15 amino acids. CDR1 is WNHNN, CDR2 SYGVQD, per germline (reference sequence). CDR3 nucleotides: TGCGCCAGCAGTGATGGCGGGGCTAGCACAGATACGCAGTATTTT. This translates into CASSDGGASTDTQYF.

This chain connects TRBV11-2 to TRBJ2-5, with a tentative D call TRBD2 (6 bases). The CDR3 has 18 residues. Germline loops: CDR1 SGHAT, CDR2 FQNNGV. Trimming stripped 1 base from V and 4 bases from J, with 22 bases between. As DNA, the CDR3 is TGTGCCAGCAGCTTAGGGGTAGCGGATCTGGGTAGTGCAGAGACCCAGTACTTC. Its protein is CASSLGVADLGSAETQYF.

V and J are TRBV29-1 and TRBJ2-2; 8 nucleotides align to TRBD2. The CDR3 has 16 amino acids. After removal of 3 bases from V and 4 bases from J, the junction contained 10 bases not matched to a gene. Germline assignment: CDR1 SQVTM and CDR2 ANQGSEA. CDR3 bases: TGCAGCGTTGACAGCTCGGGGGGGAAAAGCACCGGGGAGCTGTTTTTT. This sequence encodes CSVDSSGGKSTGELFF.

Here the CDR3 DNA reads TGTGCCAGCAGCTTAGATGGGACAGCCGAGAACACCATATATTTT. It encodes CASSLDGTAENTIYF. The chain uses TRBV11-3 and TRBJ1-3; TRBD1 aligns across 7 bases. This CDR3 region has 15 residues. The ends lost 0 bases at V and 7 bases at J; junction bases unmatched: 6. The germline CDR1 and CDR2 sequences are SGHNT and YENEEA.

This sequence joins TRBV6-1 and TRBJ1-2, with D tentatively TRBD1 (5 bases). The germline V gene encodes CDR1 MNHNS and CDR2 SASEGT. V lost 3 bases to trimming and J lost 6 bases, with 14 bases between them. CDR3 length equals 14 residues. CDR3 nucleotides: TGTGCCAGCAGTGAGGCCAGGGTGGGCAATGGCTACACCTTC. Protein: CASSEARVGNGYTF.

This chain joins TRBV4-1 and TRBJ1-5; D is perhaps TRBD1 (6 bases). Germline V gene sequence: CDR1 MGHRA, CDR2 YSYEKL. The CDR3 spans 15 residues. Trimming removed 0 bases at V and 11 bases at J, with 17 bases between. CDR3 coding DNA: TGCGCCAGCAGCCAAGAAAAGACAGGCTACTCATCCCAGCATTTT. It codes for CASSQEKTGYSSQHF.

The chain carries TRBV7-2 and TRBJ2-5, with 13 nucleotides matching TRBD2. This CDR3 region has 15 residues. The germline CDR1 and CDR2 sequences are SGHTA and FQGNSA. Unmatched junction bases numbered 3, after V lost 3 bases and J lost 5 bases. Here the CDR3 DNA reads TGTGCCAGCAGCTTGGGACTAGCGGGGTTTGAGACCCAGTACTTC. Encoded protein: CASSLGLAGFETQYF.

This clone appeared a few times. The DNA for the CDR3 is TGTGCCAGCAGTGACTCGTGGACTAGCGGGGGGTACGAGCAGTACTTC. It translates to CASSDSWTSGGYEQYF. The chain couples TRBV6-4 to TRBJ2-7, with 14 bases matching TRBD2. This CDR3 has 16 residues. V lost 0 bases, J lost 4 bases, and 2 bases stayed unmatched. The V gene's germline CDR1 is MRHNA and CDR2 SNTAGT.

The chain is built from TRBV2 and TRBJ2-4; D is perhaps TRBD2 (6 bases). Germline loops: CDR1 SNHLY, CDR2 FYNNEI. V lost 6 bases, J lost 7 bases, and 10 bases lay in between. The CDR3 length is 12 residues. CDR3: CASSGTLNIQYF. The CDR3 DNA reads as TGTGCCAGCAGCGGGACTCTTAACATTCAGTACTTC.